This T cell receptor (beta chain) was retrieved from a study of blood T cell repertoires in COVID-19. Study overall: The analysed material was cDNA or gDNA that came from T cells, B-cell-depleted T cells, or PBMCs.

The J segment lost 5 bases and the V segment lost 3 bases, leaving 7 bases of the junction unmatched. Germline CDR1 reads SGHTA; CDR2 reads FQGNSA. The CDR3 sequence is 15 residues long. As handled by the study authors: By means of reference gene primer amplification, nucleated cell counts were estimated. TCRdb's table, derived via immunoSEQ multiplex PCR, lists solely in-frame clones and lacks some. For V, J and clone size, that table is used; D and trimming come from the DNA. In the table there are roughly 71,000 clones, approximately 81% of which are singletons. The rearrangement links TRBV7-2 to TRBJ1-5; 7 positions agree with TRBD1. This clonotype originated in a man in his fifties or sixties with active COVID-19. The sequencing sample was made of peripheral blood. The CDR3, as DNA: TGTGCCAGCAGCTTTACAGGGGATAGGGATCAGCCCCAGCATTTT. This sequence encodes CASSFTGDRDQPQHF.